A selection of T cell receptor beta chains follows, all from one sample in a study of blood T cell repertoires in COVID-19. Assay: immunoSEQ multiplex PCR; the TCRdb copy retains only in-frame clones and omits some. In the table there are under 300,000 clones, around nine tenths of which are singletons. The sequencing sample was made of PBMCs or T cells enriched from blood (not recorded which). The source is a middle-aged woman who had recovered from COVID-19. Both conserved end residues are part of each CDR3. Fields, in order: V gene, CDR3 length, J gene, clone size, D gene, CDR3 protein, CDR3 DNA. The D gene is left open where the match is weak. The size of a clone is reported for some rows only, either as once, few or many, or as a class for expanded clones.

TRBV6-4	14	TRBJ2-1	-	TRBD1	CASSPGQASHEQFF	TGTGCCAGCAGCCCGGGACAGGCTTCACATGAGCAGTTCTTC
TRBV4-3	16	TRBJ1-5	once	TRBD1	CASSVEWGQANQPQHF	TGCGCCAGCAGCGTCGAATGGGGACAGGCTAATCAGCCCCAGCATTTT
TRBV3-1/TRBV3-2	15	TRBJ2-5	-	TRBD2	CASSQAGGRWETQYF	TGTGCCAGCAGCCAAGCGGGGGGGCGATGGGAGACCCAGTACTTC
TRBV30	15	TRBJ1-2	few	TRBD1	CAWSPTGREIYGYTF	TGTGCCTGGAGTCCGACAGGGCGAGAGATCTATGGCTACACCTTC
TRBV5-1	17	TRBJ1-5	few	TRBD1	CASSLGLQGAGNQPQHF	TGCGCCAGCAGCTTGGGCCTACAGGGGGCTGGAAATCAGCCCCAGCATTTT
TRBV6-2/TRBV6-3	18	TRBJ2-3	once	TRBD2	CASSYSVGLAESTDTQYF	TGTGCCAGCAGTTACTCCGTGGGGCTAGCGGAAAGCACAGATACGCAGTATTTT
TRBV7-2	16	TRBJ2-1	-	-	CASSLLGGAAYNEQFF	TGTGCCAGCAGCTTACTCGGGGGAGCGGCATACAATGAGCAGTTCTTC
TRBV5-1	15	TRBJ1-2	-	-	CASSFRRGESYGYTF	TGCGCCAGCAGCTTCCGCCGGGGTGAGAGCTATGGCTACACCTTC
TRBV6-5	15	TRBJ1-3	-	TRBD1	CASSPTRDRGNTIYF	TGTGCCAGCAGCCCGACCCGGGACAGAGGAAACACCATATATTTT
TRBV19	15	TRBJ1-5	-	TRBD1	CASSPGQVSNQPQHF	TGTGCCAGTAGTCCCGGACAGGTTAGCAATCAGCCCCAGCATTTT
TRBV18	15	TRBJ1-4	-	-	CASSPRVGEDEKLFF	TGTGCCAGCTCACCACGCGTCGGGGAGGATGAAAAACTGTTTTTT
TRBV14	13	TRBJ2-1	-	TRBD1	CASSLTGGTEQFF	TGTGCCAGCAGCCTTACAGGGGGCACTGAGCAGTTCTTC
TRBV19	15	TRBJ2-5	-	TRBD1	CASRPSGTGVETQYF	TGTGCCAGTAGGCCCTCGGGGACAGGTGTAGAGACCCAGTACTTC
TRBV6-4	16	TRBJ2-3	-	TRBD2	CASSEDASGPGDTQYF	TGTGCCAGCAGTGAGGATGCTAGCGGGCCTGGGGATACGCAGTATTTT
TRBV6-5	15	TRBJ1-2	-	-	CASRKLGQDNYGYTF	TGTGCCAGCAGAAAGTTGGGACAAGATAACTATGGCTACACCTTC
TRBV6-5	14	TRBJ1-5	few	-	CASSHNRGNQPQHF	TGTGCCAGCAGTCATAACAGGGGCAATCAGCCCCAGCATTTT
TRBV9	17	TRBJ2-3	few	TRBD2	CASSVAWGLAGGDTQYF	TGTGCCAGCAGCGTGGCCTGGGGACTAGCGGGAGGAGATACGCAGTATTTT
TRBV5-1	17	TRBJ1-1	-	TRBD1	CASSHFLGDSVETEAFF	TGCGCCAGCAGTCACTTCCTGGGGGACAGCGTAGAGACTGAAGCTTTCTTT
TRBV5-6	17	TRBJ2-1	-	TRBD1	CASANFRQGGSYNEQFF	TGTGCCAGCGCAAATTTTCGACAGGGGGGCTCCTACAATGAGCAGTTCTTC
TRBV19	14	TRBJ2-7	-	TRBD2	CASSPRAGRDEQYF	TGTGCCAGTAGCCCTCGGGCCGGGAGGGACGAGCAGTACTTC
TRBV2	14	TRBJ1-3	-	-	CASSMVASGNTIYF	TGTGCCAGCAGTATGGTGGCCTCTGGAAACACCATATATTTT
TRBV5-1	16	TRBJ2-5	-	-	CASSLQIRGGRETQYF	TGCGCCAGCAGCCTCCAAATCCGGGGAGGCCGTGAGACCCAGTACTTC
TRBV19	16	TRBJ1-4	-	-	CASSPGTTSTNEKLFF	TGTGCCAGTAGTCCGGGGACAACTTCAACTAATGAAAAACTGTTTTTT
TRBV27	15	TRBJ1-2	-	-	CASSLNRAVRDGYTF	TGTGCCAGCAGTTTGAACAGGGCAGTTAGAGATGGCTACACCTTC
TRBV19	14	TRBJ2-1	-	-	CASSNRNPVEGQFF	TGTGCCAGTAGTAATCGGAACCCGGTCGAGGGGCAGTTCTTC
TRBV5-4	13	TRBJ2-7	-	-	CASSSLADYEQYF	TGTGCCAGCAGCTCCTTAGCAGACTACGAGCAGTACTTC
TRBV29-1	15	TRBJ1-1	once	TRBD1	CSVGPGQGMNTEAFF	TGCAGCGTTGGACCGGGACAGGGCATGAACACTGAAGCTTTCTTT
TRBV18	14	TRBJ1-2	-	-	CASSYLEGIHGYTF	TGTGCCAGCTCATACTTAGAGGGCATTCATGGCTACACCTTC
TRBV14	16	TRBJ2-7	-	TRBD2	CASSQVSSGRASEQYF	TGTGCCAGCAGCCAAGTGAGTAGCGGGAGGGCCTCCGAGCAGTACTTC
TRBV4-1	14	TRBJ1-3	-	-	CASSQVRERNTIYF	TGCGCCAGCAGCCAAGTCAGGGAACGAAACACCATATATTTT
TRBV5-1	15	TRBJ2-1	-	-	CASSLSGSPYNEQFF	TGCGCCAGCAGCTTAAGCGGCAGCCCCTACAATGAGCAGTTCTTC
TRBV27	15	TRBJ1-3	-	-	CASSPAQGSGNTIYF	TGTGCCAGCAGTCCAGCACAGGGTTCTGGAAACACCATATATTTT
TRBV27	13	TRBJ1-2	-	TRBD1	CASSLGTGSNYTF	TGTGCCAGCAGTTTGGGGACAGGGAGCAACTACACCTTC
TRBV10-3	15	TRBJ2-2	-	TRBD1	CAISPTGDDTGELFF	TGTGCCATCAGCCCGACAGGGGACGACACCGGGGAGCTGTTTTTT
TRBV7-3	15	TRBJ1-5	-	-	CASSLTGGGNQPQHF	TGTGCCAGCAGCTTAACTGGTGGGGGGAATCAGCCCCAGCATTTT
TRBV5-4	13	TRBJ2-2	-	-	CASSPGDTGELFF	TGTGCCAGCAGCCCAGGGGACACCGGGGAGCTGTTTTTT
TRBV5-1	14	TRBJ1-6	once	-	CASSQGLGDSPLHF	TGCGCCAGCAGCCAAGGACTGGGTGATTCACCCCTCCACTTT
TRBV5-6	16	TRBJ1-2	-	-	CASSLVGQGHGYGYTF	TGTGCCAGCAGCTTGGTAGGCCAGGGGCACGGCTATGGCTACACCTTC
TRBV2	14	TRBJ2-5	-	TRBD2	CASRRGGLVETQYF	TGTGCCAGCAGAAGGGGGGGACTAGTCGAGACCCAGTACTTC
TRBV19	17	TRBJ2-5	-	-	CASSIPTSRVLQETQYF	TGTGCCAGTAGTATACCGACATCCCGAGTACTCCAAGAGACCCAGTACTTC
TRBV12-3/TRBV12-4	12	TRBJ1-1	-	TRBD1	CASRAGGAEAFF	TGTGCCAGCAGAGCAGGGGGAGCTGAAGCTTTCTTT
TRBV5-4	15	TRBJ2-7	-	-	CASSLGESKVYEQYF	TGTGCCAGCAGCTTGGGGGAGTCAAAGGTGTACGAGCAGTACTTC
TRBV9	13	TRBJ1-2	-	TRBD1	CASSHGQAYGYTF	TGTGCCAGCAGCCACGGACAGGCCTATGGCTACACCTTC
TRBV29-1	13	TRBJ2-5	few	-	CSVGRDSEETQYF	TGCAGCGTCGGCCGGGACTCCGAAGAGACCCAGTACTTC
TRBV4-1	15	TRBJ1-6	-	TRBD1	CASSEQGIYNSPLHF	TGCGCCAGCAGCGAACAGGGGATATATAATTCACCCCTCCACTTT
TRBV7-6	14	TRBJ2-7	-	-	CASSLDPLDYEQYF	TGTGCCAGCAGCTTGGACCCACTAGACTACGAGCAGTACTTC
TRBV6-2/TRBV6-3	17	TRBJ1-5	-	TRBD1	CASSPNRGIYSNQPQHF	TGTGCCAGCAGTCCAAACAGGGGGATCTATAGCAATCAGCCCCAGCATTTT
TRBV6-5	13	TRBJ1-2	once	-	CASGGRRNYGYTF	TGTGCCAGCGGGGGCAGGCGTAACTATGGCTACACCTTC
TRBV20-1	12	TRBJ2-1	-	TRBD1	CSASTDRDEQFF	TGCAGTGCTAGTACAGACAGGGATGAGCAGTTCTTC
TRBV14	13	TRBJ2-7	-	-	CASSQGQGYGQYF	TGTGCCAGCAGCCAAGGTCAGGGGTATGGGCAGTACTTC
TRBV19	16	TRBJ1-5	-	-	CASTLTVQRSNQPQHF	TGTGCCAGCACCTTGACAGTCCAAAGGAGCAATCAGCCCCAGCATTTT
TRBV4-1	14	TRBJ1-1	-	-	CASSRRTANPEAFF	TGCGCCAGCAGCCGACGGACAGCAAACCCTGAAGCTTTCTTT
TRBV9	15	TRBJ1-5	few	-	CASSVGGGDNQPQHF	TGTGCCAGCAGCGTAGGTGGAGGGGACAATCAGCCCCAGCATTTT
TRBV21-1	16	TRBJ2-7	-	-	CASSSRRGPYSYEQYF	TGTGCCAGCAGCTCCCGGAGGGGGCCCTACTCCTACGAGCAGTACTTC
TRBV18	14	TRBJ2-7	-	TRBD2	CASSPAGGNYEQYF	TGTGCCAGCTCCCCTGCGGGGGGAAACTACGAGCAGTACTTC
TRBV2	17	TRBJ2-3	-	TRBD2	CASRTTLLARSTDTQYF	TGTGCCAGCAGAACGACACTACTAGCGAGAAGCACAGATACGCAGTATTTT
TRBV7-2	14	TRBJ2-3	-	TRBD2	CASSPGLATDTQYF	TGTGCCAGCAGCCCGGGACTAGCAACAGATACGCAGTATTTT
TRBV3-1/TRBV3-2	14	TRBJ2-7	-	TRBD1	CASSPPGQGGEQYF	TGTGCCAGCAGCCCCCCGGGACAGGGGGGAGAGCAGTACTTC
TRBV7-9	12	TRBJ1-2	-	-	CASSLDQGGYTF	TGTGCCAGCAGCTTAGATCAGGGTGGCTACACCTTC
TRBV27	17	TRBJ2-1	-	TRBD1	CASSPRVRDRGNNEQFF	TGTGCCAGCAGCCCAAGAGTCCGGGACAGGGGGAACAATGAGCAGTTCTTC